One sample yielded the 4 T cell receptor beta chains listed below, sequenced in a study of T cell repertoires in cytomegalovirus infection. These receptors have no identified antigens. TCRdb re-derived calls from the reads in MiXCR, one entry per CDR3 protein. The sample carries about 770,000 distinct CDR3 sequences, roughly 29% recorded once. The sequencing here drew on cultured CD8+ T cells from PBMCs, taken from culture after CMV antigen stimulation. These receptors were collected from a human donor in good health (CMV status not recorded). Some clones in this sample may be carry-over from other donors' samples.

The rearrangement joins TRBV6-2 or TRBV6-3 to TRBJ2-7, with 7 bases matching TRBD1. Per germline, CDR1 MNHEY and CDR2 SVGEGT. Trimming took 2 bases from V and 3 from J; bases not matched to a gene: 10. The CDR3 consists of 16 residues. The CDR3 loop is CASSYNKHRGHYEQYV. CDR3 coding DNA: TGTGCCAGCAGTTACAACAAACACAGGGGCCACTACGAGCAGTACGTC.

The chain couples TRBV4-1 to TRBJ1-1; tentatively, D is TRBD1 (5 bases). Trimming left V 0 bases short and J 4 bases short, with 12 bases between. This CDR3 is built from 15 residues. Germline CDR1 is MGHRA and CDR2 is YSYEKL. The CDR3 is CASSQETGGGTEAFF. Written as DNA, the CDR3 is TGCGCCAGCAGCCAAGAGACCGGGGGGGGCACTGAAGCTTTCTTT.

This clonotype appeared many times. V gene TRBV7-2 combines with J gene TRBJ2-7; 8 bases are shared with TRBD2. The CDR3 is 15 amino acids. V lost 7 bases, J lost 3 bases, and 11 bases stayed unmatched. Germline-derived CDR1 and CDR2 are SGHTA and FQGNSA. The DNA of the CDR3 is TGTGCCAGCACCGACCCCGGGGGGGCAGGCTACGAGCAGTACTTC. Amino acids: CASTDPGGAGYEQYF.

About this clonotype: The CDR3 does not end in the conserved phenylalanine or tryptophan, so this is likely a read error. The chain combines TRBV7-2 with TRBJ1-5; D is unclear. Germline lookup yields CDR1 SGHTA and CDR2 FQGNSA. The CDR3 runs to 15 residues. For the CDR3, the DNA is TGTGCCAGCAACTTAAAGGTCGTCGGAAATCAGCCCCAGCATGTT. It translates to CASNLKVVGNQPQHV.